This T cell receptor beta chain was captured by sequencing in a study of shared clonotypes between healthy human individuals. Study context: CD4 naive cells filled three plates per donor, CD4 memory three, CD8 naive two and CD8 memory one.

Negatively enriched CD4+ T cells were divided by CD45RA into naive and memory. Study-wide results and limits: Some naive CD4 clonotypes, 4% to 6%, turned up in common across four donors.

The germline CDR1 and CDR2 sequences are SGHAT and FQNNGV. Trimming cost V 5 bases and J 6 bases, with 6 bases left between them. There are 11 residues in the CDR3. Original processing notes: Junction-only sequences produced by ImmunoSEQ had no quality scores, so filtering differed. Sequencing was performed with immunoSEQ multiplex PCR; in TCRdb, only in-frame clones are kept and a portion is missing. From that table come the V and J calls and clone size; the DNA was used to work out D and trimming. The table shows about a million clones, with 60% to 85% occurring only once. For this clone: Its antigen is unidentified.

This rearrangement joins TRBV11-2 to TRBJ2-3; D ambiguous. The sequence came from a man aged 18 to 29 in good health. Some clones in this sample may be carry-over from other donors' samples. Sequences were obtained from memory CD4+ T cells from PBMCs. Subset indicated: CD45RA-negative fraction. CDR3 in amino acids: CASSPRDTQYF. CDR3 coding DNA: TGTGCCAGCAGCCCTAGGGATACGCAGTATTTT.